These 27 T cell receptor beta chains share one sample of origin, sequenced in a study of T cell repertoires in cytomegalovirus infection. TCRdb independently ran MiXCR on the reads; one entry per CDR3 protein. The table shows a few hundred thousand distinct CDR3 sequences, with more than 40% occurring only once. Antigens for these TCRs are unknown. This material consisted of cultured PBMCs, taken from culture after CMV antigen stimulation. These receptors all stem from a human donor in good health (CMV status not recorded). Some clones in this sample may be carry-over from other donors' samples.

The CDR3 nucleotides are TGTGCCAGCAGCTCCGGGACTTCATACAATGAGCAGTTCTTC. This codes for CASSSGTSYNEQFF. The chain couples TRBV7-6 to TRBJ2-1, with D tentatively TRBD2 (6 bases). Trimming removed 4 bases from V and 4 bases from J, with 11 bases in between. Germline values: CDR1 SGHVS, CDR2 FNYEAQ. The length of the CDR3 is 14 residues.

This chain uses TRBV27 with TRBJ2-1; 9 bases align to TRBD2. Germline V gives CDR1 MNHEY, CDR2 SMNVEV (reference sequence). Trimming removed 5 bases from V and 8 bases from J; junction bases left unmatched: 10. The CDR3 contains 15 residues. This CDR3 reads CASSRGGRAWDEQFF. The CDR3 bases are TGTGCCAGCAGTAGGGGCGGGAGGGCCTGGGATGAGCAGTTCTTC.

This chain's CDR3 is CASSLSGSGEQFF. For the CDR3, the DNA is TGTGCCAGCAGCTTGTCGGGGTCTGGTGAGCAGTTCTTC. The chain carries TRBV11-3 and TRBJ2-1, with D possibly matching TRBD2 (5 bases). V was shortened by 3 bases and J by 9 bases, with 12 bases between the two germline ends. CDR1 and CDR2 from the germline V gene are SGHNT and YENEEA. There are 13 residues in the CDR3.

The genes are TRBV20-1 and TRBJ2-7; possible D gene TRBD1, 5 bases. The CDR3 runs to 14 residues. Germline V lookup: CDR1 DFQATT, CDR2 SNEGSKA (reference sequence). Trimming pared 0 bases from V and 2 bases from J, leaving 11 bases between. The DNA for the CDR3 is TGCAGTGCTAGAGATCACGTCAGGGCCTACGAGCAGTACTTC. It encodes CSARDHVRAYEQYF.

The table lists this clonotype with a few counts. The chain recombines TRBV2 with TRBJ2-4; 11 nucleotides agree with TRBD2. The CDR3 is 17 residues long. Germline-derived CDR1 and CDR2 are SNHLY and FYNNEI. Trimming removed 1 base from V and 8 bases from J; junction bases left unmatched: 10. The CDR3 DNA follows: TGTGCCAGCAGTGAAGAGGGCGCGGCTAGCGGGAGGTACATTCAGTACTTC. Its protein product is CASSEEGAASGRYIQYF.

This chain uses TRBV7-2 with TRBJ2-7; D uncertain. This CDR3 has 15 amino acids. Germline V lookup: CDR1 SGHTA, CDR2 FQGNSA. The V and J ends lost 5 bases and 6 bases respectively, with 20 bases between them. The CDR3 reads CASSPLGSLSGEQYF. The CDR3 DNA follows: TGTGCCAGCAGCCCCCTAGGCTCTCTCAGTGGCGAGCAGTACTTC.

This clonotype occurred many times. This chain connects TRBV7-2 to TRBJ2-7; D is possibly TRBD2 (5 bases). CDR1 and CDR2 from the germline V gene are SGHTA and FQGNSA. Between the trimmed V and J ends, which lost 5 bases and 3 bases, there was a span of 11 bases. This CDR3 has 13 residues. In DNA form, the CDR3 reads TGTGCCAGCAGCGTAGGACGGGGCTACGAGCAGTACTTC. Residues: CASSVGRGYEQYF.

This clonotype occurred a few times. The chain couples TRBV12-3 or TRBV12-4 to TRBJ2-1; D gene unclear. The CDR3 consists of 12 residues. V shed 6 bases and J shed 12 bases, with 15 bases lying between them. The CDR3 here is CASSPARVGQFF. DNA for the CDR3: TGTGCCAGCAGCCCCGCCCGGGTAGGGCAGTTCTTC.

This clonotype has only one observation. The J gene is TRBJ2-3, the V gene TRBV7-2, with TRBD2 matching 10 bases. The junction had 8 bases not matched to a gene; V was cut back by 6 bases and J by 2 bases. CDR1 and CDR2 from the germline V gene are SGHTA and FQGNSA. The CDR3 contains 16 residues. The CDR3 spells CASSFELAGNTDTQYF. The CDR3 DNA reads TGTGCCAGCAGTTTCGAACTAGCGGGGAACACAGATACGCAGTATTTT.

The genes are TRBV27 and TRBJ2-1; 9 nucleotides line up with TRBD1. Germline V gene lookup returns CDR1 MNHEY and CDR2 SMNVEV (reference sequence). V lost 6 bases and J lost 4; bases outside the gene matches: 10. The CDR3 has 16 residues. CDR3 DNA: TGTGCCAGCAGCCACGCTGGGACAGGGTCTTACAATGAGCAGTTCTTC. This codes for CASSHAGTGSYNEQFF.

The V call is TRBV11-2, the J call TRBJ2-3, with 10 bases identical to TRBD1. After removal of 5 bases from V and 4 bases from J, the junction contained 9 bases not matched to a gene. CDR3 size: 16 residues. Germline V gives CDR1 SGHAT, CDR2 FQNNGV. In DNA form, the CDR3 reads TGTGCCAGCAGCCCCACCTGGGACAGGGGTTCAGATACGCAGTATTTT. This gives the protein CASSPTWDRGSDTQYF. Using reference TRBV11-2 and TRBJ2-3 for the parts outside the CDR3, the full variable domain is EAGVAQSPRYKIIEKRQSVAFWCNPISGHATLYWYQQILGQGPKLLIQFQNNGVVDDSQLPKDRFSAERLKGVDSTLKIQPAKLEDSAVYLCASSPTWDRGSDTQYFGPGTRLTVL.

This clonotype was seen a few times. The J gene is TRBJ2-2, the V gene TRBV6-2 or TRBV6-3; TRBD1 agrees at 7 bases. The V segment lost 8 bases and the J segment 6 bases; nucleotides outside the gene matches: 3. The CDR3 sequence is 12 residues long. CDR1 and CDR2 (germline): MNHEY, SVGEGT. The CDR3 coding sequence is TGTGCCAGCTACAGGGGTTCCGGGGAGCTGTTTTTT. This sequence encodes CASYRGSGELFF.

V and J are TRBV7-2 and TRBJ2-7, with 11 bases lining up with TRBD1. V was pared by 5 bases and J by 6 bases, with 9 bases of the junction left unmatched. The CDR3 consists of 15 residues. Germline V lookup: CDR1 SGHTA, CDR2 FQGNSA. The CDR3 DNA follows: TGTGCCAGCAGCATAGGGACAGGGGGACTCGGCGAGCAGTACTTC. Translation gives CASSIGTGGLGEQYF.

The chain joins TRBV5-1 to TRBJ2-1; TRBD2 aligns across 7 bases. Germline assignment: CDR1 SGHRS and CDR2 YFSETQ. J lost 9 bases, V lost 2 bases, and 14 bases had no gene match. CDR3 length: 16 residues. In DNA, the CDR3 is TGCGCCAGCAGCTTTCTGGCGGGAGTCTCGTCGGTTGAGCAGTTCTTC. Translated: CASSFLAGVSSVEQFF. Drawing the rest from reference TRBV5-1 and TRBJ2-1, the complete variable domain is KAGVTQTPRYLIKTRGQQVTLSCSPISGHRSVSWYQQTPGQGLQFLFEYFSETQRNKGNFPGRFSGRQFSNSRSEMNVSTLELGDSALYLCASSFLAGVSSVEQFFGPGTRLTVL.

The rearrangement links TRBV4-3 to TRBJ2-5; 11 bases line up with TRBD1. This CDR3 has 15 residues. The V gene end was trimmed by 1 base and the J gene end by 4 bases; junction bases not matched to a gene: 2. Germline CDR1 is LGHNA and CDR2 is YSLEER. The DNA for the CDR3 is TGCGCCAGCAGCCAAGTAGGGACAGGGGGAGAGACCCAGTACTTC. It yields the protein CASSQVGTGGETQYF.

In this sample, this clonotype turned up a few times. The rearrangement joins TRBV4-1 to TRBJ2-7; TRBD2 might be the D (6 bases). The CDR3 extends over 14 amino acids. Germline lookup yields CDR1 MGHRA and CDR2 YSYEKL. V lost 3 bases and J lost 5, with 14 bases in between. CDR3 nucleotides: TGCGCCAGCAGCCACCCGGGAGATTTGGACGAGCAGTACTTC. Amino acid sequence: CASSHPGDLDEQYF.

The V gene is TRBV15, the J gene TRBJ2-7; D remains unclear. Deletions cut 6 bases from V and 3 bases from J, with 12 bases between. This CDR3 contains 13 residues. CDR1 and CDR2 (germline): LNHNV, YYDKDF (reference sequence). The CDR3 here is CATSEGIDYEQYF. The DNA for the CDR3 is TGTGCCACCAGTGAAGGGATCGACTACGAGCAGTACTTC.

In this sample, this clonotype turned up a few times. V and J are TRBV7-6 and TRBJ1-2; D remains ambiguous. Trimming stripped 3 bases from V and 4 bases from J, with 12 bases between. The CDR3 totals 14 residues. Germline lookup yields CDR1 SGHVS and CDR2 FNYEAQ. CDR3 DNA: TGTGCCAGCAGCTTCAAGGAGAGATCCTATGGCTACACCTTC. Translating it yields CASSFKERSYGYTF.

The J gene is TRBJ1-5, the V gene TRBV7-2; D is unclear. Germline V gene data show CDR1 as SGHTA and CDR2 as FQGNSA. The CDR3 covers 13 residues. V lost 10 bases to trimming and J lost 3 bases, with 13 bases between them. Written as DNA, the CDR3 is TGTGCCACCCTAAGCGGACCCAATCAGCCCCAGCATTTT. This gives the protein CATLSGPNQPQHF.

This clonotype has a count of ten or more. This chain links TRBV7-2 with TRBJ2-5, with a possible D match to TRBD2 (6 bases). With 2 bases removed from V and 2 bases from J, the gap between germline ends came to 6 bases. This CDR3 is 13 amino acids long. Germline V lookup: CDR1 SGHTA, CDR2 FQGNSA. The CDR3 protein is CASSLRGQETQYF. CDR3 bases: TGTGCCAGCAGCTTACGGGGGCAAGAGACCCAGTACTTC.

Many counts were recorded for this clonotype. The genes are TRBV7-6 and TRBJ2-1, with a tentative D call TRBD2 (5 bases). Per the germline V gene, CDR1 is SGHVS and CDR2 is FNYEAQ. The CDR3 covers 12 residues. V dropped 2 bases and J dropped 7 bases, with 6 bases sitting between them. The CDR3 loop is CASSLPGNEQFF. In DNA form, the CDR3 reads TGTGCCAGCAGCTTACCGGGGAATGAGCAGTTCTTC.

V usage is TRBV6-1 and J usage is TRBJ2-5; D may be TRBD1 (6 bases). The CDR3 is 14 residues long. CDR1 and CDR2 from the germline V gene are MNHNS and SASEGT. The V end lost 4 bases, the J end lost 6 bases, and 15 bases lay between the germline ends. The CDR3 loop is CASSGTADLKTQYF. The CDR3 region has the DNA TGTGCCAGCAGTGGGACAGCCGACTTAAAGACCCAGTACTTC.

This clonotype has only a few counts. This chain uses TRBV7-2 with TRBJ2-5, with D perhaps TRBD2 (7 bases). Germline loops: CDR1 SGHTA, CDR2 FQGNSA. The CDR3 totals 13 residues. V lost 7 bases and J lost 5, with 14 bases in between. Here the CDR3 DNA reads TGTGCCAGCAAAAAGGGAGGGGGGGAGACCCAGTACTTC. As protein: CASKKGGGETQYF. Drawing the rest from reference TRBV7-2 and TRBJ2-5, the complete variable domain is GAGVSQSPSNKVTEKGKDVELRCDPISGHTALYWYRQSLGQGLEFLIYFQGNSAPDKSGLPSDRFSAERTGGSVSTLTIQRTQQEDSAVYLCASKKGGGETQYFGPGTRLLVL.

This chain joins TRBV20-1 and TRBJ1-6; D perhaps matches TRBD1 (5 bases). V was trimmed by 2 bases and J by 3 bases, leaving 17 bases between them. Germline-derived CDR1 and CDR2 are DFQATT and SNEGSKA (reference sequence). The CDR3 runs to 17 residues. CDR3 amino acids: CSARPQMGRNYNSPLHF. CDR3 sequence (DNA): TGCAGTGCTAGACCCCAGATGGGACGGAACTATAATTCACCCCTCCACTTT.

The chain recombines TRBV27 with TRBJ1-5; TRBD1 is a possible D gene (6 bases). The CDR3 contains 13 residues. CDR1 and CDR2 (germline): MNHEY, SMNVEV (reference sequence). Trimming left V 8 bases short and J 10 bases short, with 18 bases between. In DNA, the CDR3 is TGTGCCAGCTCAGGGGTAGGTTTGGGCCCCCAGCATTTT. This gives the protein CASSGVGLGPQHF.

V usage is TRBV2 and J usage is TRBJ2-5, with D maybe TRBD2 (5 bases). The CDR3 runs 14 residues. Trimming removed 3 bases at V and 4 bases at J, with 12 bases between. Germline V gene lookup returns CDR1 SNHLY and CDR2 FYNNEI. Here the CDR3 DNA reads TGTGCCAGCAGTGATGAGGGTTGGGGAGAGACCCAGTACTTC. As protein: CASSDEGWGETQYF.

This clonotype showed up just a few times. This chain uses TRBV29-1 with TRBJ2-1, with D maybe TRBD2 (6 bases). The V gene lost 3 bases and the J gene lost 4 bases, with 13 bases spanning the gap. CDR1 is SQVTM and CDR2 is ANQGSEA in the germline V gene. The CDR3 loop spans 14 amino acids. CDR3 nucleotides: TGCAGCGTTGAGGAAGCGGGCACATACAATGAGCAGTTCTTC. Translation gives CSVEEAGTYNEQFF.